This TCR beta chain was sequenced during a study of lymphopenia after photon versus proton radiotherapy. Overall study findings and caveats: Better survival with proton therapy was suggested as possible, not demonstrated. Post-nadir diversity loss with photons came from oligoclonal expansion, particularly CD8+ Temra cells. Under photons, naive T cells and diversity fell while effector/memory populations rose.

Comment on this clone: The antigen remains undetermined.

TCRdb's copy holds only in-frame clones and misses some; the assay was immunoSEQ multiplex PCR. The data show 25,000 to 30,000 clones, approximately 85% seen once. The germline V and J ends were trimmed by 6 bases and 8 bases, with 22 bases remaining between them. The CDR3 covers 16 residues. CDR1 SGHAT and CDR2 FQNNGV come from the germline V gene. Sequences were derived from peripheral blood, sampled from a patient treated with photon-based radiotherapy. V usage is TRBV11-2 and J usage is TRBJ2-2, with D perhaps matching TRBD1 (6 bases). This clonotype was obtained from a man in his thirties or forties with gastric cancer. The CDR3 loop reads CASSSGTTGFTGELFF. The CDR3, as DNA: TGTGCCAGCAGTTCAGGAACTACAGGGTTCACAGGGGAGCTGTTTTTT.